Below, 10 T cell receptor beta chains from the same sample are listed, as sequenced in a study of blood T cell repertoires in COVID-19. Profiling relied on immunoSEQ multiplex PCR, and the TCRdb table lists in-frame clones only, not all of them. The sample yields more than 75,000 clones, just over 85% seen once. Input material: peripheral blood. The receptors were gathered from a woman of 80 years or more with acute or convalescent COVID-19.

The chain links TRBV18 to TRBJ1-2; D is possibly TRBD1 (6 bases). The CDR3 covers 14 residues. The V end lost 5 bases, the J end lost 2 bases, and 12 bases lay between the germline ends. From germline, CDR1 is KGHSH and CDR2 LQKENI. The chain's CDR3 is CASSRAGENYGYTF. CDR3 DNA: TGTGCCAGCTCAAGGGCAGGGGAAAACTATGGCTACACCTTC.

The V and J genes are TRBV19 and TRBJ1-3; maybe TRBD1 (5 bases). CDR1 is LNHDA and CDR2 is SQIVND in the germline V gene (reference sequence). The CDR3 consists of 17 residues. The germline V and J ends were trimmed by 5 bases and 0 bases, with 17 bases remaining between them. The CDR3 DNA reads TGTGCCAGTAGTCCCTCCGGGACTCACCGCTCTGGAAACACCATATATTTT. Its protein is CASSPSGTHRSGNTIYF.

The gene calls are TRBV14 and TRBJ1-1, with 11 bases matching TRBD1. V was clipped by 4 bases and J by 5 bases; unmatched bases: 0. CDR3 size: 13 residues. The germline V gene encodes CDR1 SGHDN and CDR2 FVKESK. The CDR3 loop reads CASSRDRGTEAFF. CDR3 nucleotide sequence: TGTGCCAGCAGCCGGGACAGGGGGACTGAAGCTTTCTTT.

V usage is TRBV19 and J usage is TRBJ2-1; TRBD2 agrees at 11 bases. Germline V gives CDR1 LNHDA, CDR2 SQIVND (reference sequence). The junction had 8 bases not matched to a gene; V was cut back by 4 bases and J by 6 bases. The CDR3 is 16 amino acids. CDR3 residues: CASSTQYSGGANEQFF. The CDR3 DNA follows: TGTGCCAGTAGTACCCAGTATAGCGGGGGGGCCAATGAGCAGTTCTTC. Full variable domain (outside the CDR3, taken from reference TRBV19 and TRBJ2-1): DGGITQSPKYLFRKEGQNVTLSCEQNLNHDAMYWYRQDPGQGLRLIYYSQIVNDFQKGDIAEGYSVSREKKESFPLTVTSAQKNPTAFYLCASSTQYSGGANEQFFGPGTRLTVL.

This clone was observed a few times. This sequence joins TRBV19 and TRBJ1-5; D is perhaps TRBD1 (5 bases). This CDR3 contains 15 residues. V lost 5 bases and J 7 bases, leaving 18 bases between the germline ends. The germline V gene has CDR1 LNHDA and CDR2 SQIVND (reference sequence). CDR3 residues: CASSPGGGRTQPQHF. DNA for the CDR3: TGTGCCAGTAGTCCCGGGGGGGGGAGGACCCAGCCCCAGCATTTT.

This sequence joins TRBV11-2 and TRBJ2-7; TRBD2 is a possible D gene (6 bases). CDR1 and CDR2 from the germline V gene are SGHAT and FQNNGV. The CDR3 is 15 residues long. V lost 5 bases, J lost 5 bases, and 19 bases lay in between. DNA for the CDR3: TGTGCCAGCAGCCTCGGGCTAGCGCTCTCTAACGAGCAGTACTTC. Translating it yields CASSLGLALSNEQYF. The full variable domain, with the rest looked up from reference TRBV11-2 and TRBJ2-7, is EAGVAQSPRYKIIEKRQSVAFWCNPISGHATLYWYQQILGQGPKLLIQFQNNGVVDDSQLPKDRFSAERLKGVDSTLKIQPAKLEDSAVYLCASSLGLALSNEQYFGPGTRLTVT.

This CDR3 reads CASSLGTGSREQYF. The CDR3 bases are TGTGCCAGCAGCTTAGGGACAGGGTCCCGCGAGCAGTACTTC. V usage is TRBV7-2 and J usage is TRBJ2-7, with 8 bases identical to TRBD1. Germline V gives CDR1 SGHTA, CDR2 FQGNSA. The length of the CDR3 is 14 residues. The V and J ends lost 1 base and 6 bases, in that order; junction bases with no gene match: 5.

CDR3 sequence (DNA): TGCGCCAGCAGACTAGCGGCTGACTTCGAGCAGTACTTC. Translation: CASRLAADFEQYF. The genes are TRBV10-2 and TRBJ2-7; TRBD2 agrees at 8 bases. Germline loops: CDR1 WSHSY, CDR2 SAAADI. The CDR3 extends over 13 amino acids. Germline trimming cut 6 bases from V and 6 bases from J; bases unmatched to any gene: 7.

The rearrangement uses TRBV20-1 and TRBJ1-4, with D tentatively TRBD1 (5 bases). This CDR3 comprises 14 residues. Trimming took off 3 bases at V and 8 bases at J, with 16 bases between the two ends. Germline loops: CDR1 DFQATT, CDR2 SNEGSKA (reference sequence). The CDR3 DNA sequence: TGCAGTGCTAGTCACAGGTTTTCGCGGGAAAAACTGTTTTTT. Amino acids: CSASHRFSREKLFF.

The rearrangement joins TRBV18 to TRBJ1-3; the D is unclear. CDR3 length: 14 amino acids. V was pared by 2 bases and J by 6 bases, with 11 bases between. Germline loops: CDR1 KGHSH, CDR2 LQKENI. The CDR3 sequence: CASSPDADPNTIYF. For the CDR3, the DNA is TGTGCCAGCTCACCAGACGCGGATCCAAACACCATATATTTT. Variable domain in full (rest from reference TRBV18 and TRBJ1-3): NAGVMQNPRHLVRRRGQEARLRCSPMKGHSHVYWYRQLPEEGLKFMVYLQKENIIDESGMPKERFSAEFPKEGPSILRIQQVVRGDSAAYFCASSPDADPNTIYFGEGSWLTVV.